Reported below is one T cell receptor (beta chain). Antigen: not known. These data come from a study of response to subunit inactivated influenza vaccine. Study-level findings and limits: Authors suggested seasonal influenza vaccinations each recruit few new T cells.

The junction had 13 bases not matched to a gene; V was cut back by 5 bases and J by 9 bases. Germline CDR1 SEHNR, CDR2 FQNEAQ (reference sequence). CDR3 length: 15 amino acids. Each CDR3 protein gets one entry after TCRdb re-called the RT-PCR reads with MiXCR. The sample lists over 400,000 distinct CDR3 sequences, 10% to 15% occurring once. The source material was PBMCs from blood, sampled roughly 48 days after vaccination. The gene calls are TRBV7-9 and TRBJ2-1; TRBD2 agrees at 7 bases. This clonotype originated in a man aged 45 to 65 who received an inactivated influenza vaccine. CDR3 coding DNA: TGTGCCAGCAGCGACTTCAAGCGGGACCAGGGTGAGCAGTTCTTC. It specifies CASSDFKRDQGEQFF.